A single sample gave rise to the 29 T cell receptor beta chains below, sequenced in a study of tumor-infiltrating lymphocytes in primary liver carcinoma. From around 500 ng of total RNA, TCR beta-specific cDNA was reverse-transcribed using a constant-region primer. Generation of the TCR beta libraries relied on three nested multiplex PCR rounds using slightly modified ARM-PCR. In the first two PCR rounds, TRBV1-TRBV30 forward primers were paired with a C-beta reverse primer, and each round lasted approximately 9 cycles. TCRdb reprocessed the multiplex PCR reads via MiXCR and lists one record per CDR3 protein. The table shows 330,000 or so distinct CDR3 sequences, with less than 75% occurring only once. The source of the blood RNA was unsorted whole blood, and germline DNA was extracted as well. The specimen sequenced was peripheral blood. The receptor source for this set is a man in his forties with primary liver carcinoma and hepatitis B virus infection.

This rearrangement joins TRBV6-6 to TRBJ2-7, with a possible D match to TRBD1 (6 bases). Trimming took 7 bases from V and 4 from J, leaving 17 bases between them. The CDR3 is 14 residues long. CDR1 and CDR2 from the germline V gene are MNHNY and SVGAGI (reference sequence). The CDR3 region is CASTLGHLVYEQYF. The CDR3 bases are TGTGCCAGCACCCTGGGACACCTCGTATACGAGCAGTACTTC.

In the case of this clonotype: A much larger clone differs by one base, so this may be a read error. The CDR3 does not end in the conserved phenylalanine or tryptophan, so this is likely a read error. V usage is TRBV6-5 and J usage is TRBJ2-3, with D unresolved. Germline loops: CDR1 MNHEY, CDR2 SVGAGI. The CDR3 extends over 12 amino acids. V was pared by 5 bases and J by 5 bases, with 8 bases between. The CDR3 bases are TGTGCCAGCAGTGAAAACTTAGATACGCAGTATTAT. Protein sequence: CASSENLDTQYY.

Of note for this clonotype: This may come from a read error, since a much larger clone is one base off. This rearrangement joins TRBV5-4 to TRBJ1-1; D remains unclear. The CDR3 runs to 13 residues. Germline V lookup: CDR1 SGHNT, CDR2 YYREEE (reference sequence). Trimming stripped 4 bases from V and 4 bases from J, with 11 bases between. As DNA, the CDR3 is TGTGCCAGCAGCGGGGAGGCGATCACTGAAGCTTTCTTT. This gives the protein CASSGEAITEAFF.

Worth noting for this clonotype: One junction end disagrees with the germline gene, perhaps due to a read error. The gene calls are TRBV11-1 and TRBJ2-1; D gene uncertain. This CDR3 contains 14 residues. Germline V gives CDR1 SGHAT, CDR2 FQDESV (reference sequence). The CDR3 here is CARSPTAEDNEQSF. As DNA, the CDR3 is TGTGCCAGAAGCCCTACCGCGGAAGACAATGAGCAGTCCTTC.

In its sample, this clonotype was seen many times. The chain couples TRBV6-6 to TRBJ1-5; TRBD1 is a possible D gene (6 bases). Germline V CDR1 and CDR2: MNHNY, SVGAGI (reference sequence). The ends were cut back, 0 bases at V and 5 bases at J, with 8 bases in the middle. The CDR3 length is 14 residues. This chain's CDR3 is CASSYSDRYQPQHF. CDR3 coding DNA: TGTGCCAGCAGTTACTCCGACAGGTATCAGCCCCAGCATTTT.

Concerning this clonotype itself: A much larger clone is a single base away; this may be a read error. The chain employs TRBV12-3 or TRBV12-4 and TRBJ1-1; TRBD1 matches at 10 bases. CDR3 size: 17 residues. The CDR3 sequence: CASTPGTGVSMDTDAFF. CDR3 DNA: TGTGCCAGCACTCCCGGGACAGGGGTCAGTATGGACACTGATGCTTTCTTT.

Concerning this clonotype: One end of the junction does not line up with germline, which may come from a read error. This chain joins TRBV11-2 and TRBJ1-2; maybe TRBD1 (5 bases). CDR3 length: 14 amino acids. Germline V CDR1 and CDR2: SGHAT, FQNNGV. CDR3 sequence: CARSLEVRDYAYTF. CDR3 DNA sequence: TGTGCTAGGAGCTTAGAGGTCAGGGACTATGCCTACACCTTC.

Concerning this clonotype: The junction differs from germline at one of its ends, possibly a read error. V usage is TRBV10-3 and J usage is TRBJ1-2, with D unclear. This CDR3 is 13 amino acids long. The germline gives CDR1 ENHRY, CDR2 SYGVKD. CDR3 nucleotide sequence: TGTGCCACCAGTGCTGACCGAGCCTATGGCTACACCTTC. Protein product: CATSADRAYGYTF.

Concerning this clonotype itself: The conserved phenylalanine or tryptophan is not found at the CDR3 terminus, so this likely reflects a read error. This chain links TRBV11-3 with TRBJ2-1; D call uncertain. Looked up from germline, CDR1 is SGHNT and CDR2 is YENEEA. CDR3 length: 15 residues. The CDR3 DNA sequence: TGTGCCAGCAGCTTAGGCCAGTTCGGGTACAATGCGCAGTTCTCC. Amino acid sequence: CASSLGQFGYNAQFS.

This clonotype was counted at least ten times. J is TRBJ2-7 and V is TRBV11-2; 10 nucleotides match TRBD2. CDR1 and CDR2 from the germline V gene are SGHAT and FQNNGV. The CDR3 is 14 residues long. V was clipped by 5 bases and J by 5 bases; unmatched bases: 6. CDR3 sequence reads: CASSRAGGFNEQYF. The CDR3 bases are TGTGCCAGCAGCCGAGCGGGGGGGTTTAACGAGCAGTACTTC.

Concerning this clonotype: This could be a read error, since a much larger clone is one nucleotide away. This chain uses TRBV29-1 with TRBJ1-5, with TRBD1 as a possible D gene (5 bases). The CDR3 length is 14 residues. Germline CDR1 and CDR2: SQVTM and ANQGSEA. CDR3 region: CFLDRDGTNQPQRF. CDR3 bases: TGCTTCCTTGACAGAGACGGAACAAATCAGCCCCAGCGTTTT.

A remark on this clonotype: An end of the junction differs from the germline gene, which may be a read error. This chain connects TRBV9 to TRBJ1-1; no clear D. Germline CDR1 SGDLS, CDR2 YYNGEE. This CDR3 region has 14 residues. This CDR3 is CTSGVDVLVTEAFF. As DNA, the CDR3 is TGTACCAGCGGCGTAGATGTGCTTGTCACTGAAGCTTTCTTT.

This clonotype was recorded many times. The chain has TRBV11-1 and TRBJ2-5, with TRBD1 identical over 8 bases. This CDR3 is built from 16 residues. V was pared by 3 bases and J by 2 bases, with 8 bases of the junction left unmatched. The germline CDR1 and CDR2 sequences are SGHAT and FQDESV (reference sequence). CDR3 bases: TGTGCCAGCAGCTTGCAGACAGGGGCCCTACAAGAGACCCAGTACTTC. It is translated as CASSLQTGALQETQYF. The whole variable domain, filled in from reference TRBV11-1 and TRBJ2-5, reads EAEVAQSPRYKITEKSQAVAFWCDPISGHATLYWYRQILGQGPELLVQFQDESVVDDSQLPKDRFSAERLKGVDSTLKIQPAELGDSAMYLCASSLQTGALQETQYFGPGTRLLVL.

The chain has TRBV20-1 and TRBJ2-7, with D unclear. The ends were cut back, 7 bases at V and 1 base at J, with 17 bases in the middle. The CDR3 runs 14 residues. Germline CDR1 and CDR2: DFQATT and SNEGSKA (reference sequence). CDR3 loop: CSGSSNSLSYEQYF. The CDR3 coding sequence is TGCAGTGGTTCTTCTAACAGCCTATCCTACGAGCAGTACTTC.

The sample holds many counts of this clonotype. The rearrangement links TRBV6-1 to TRBJ2-1, with TRBD1 matching 10 bases. V was pared by 6 bases and J by 4 bases, with 6 bases of the junction left unmatched. This CDR3 contains 15 residues. Germline V gene lookup returns CDR1 MNHNS and CDR2 SASEGT. The CDR3 sequence is CASSNPGQGYNEQFF. The CDR3 coding sequence is TGTGCCAGCAGCAATCCGGGACAGGGGTACAATGAGCAGTTCTTC.

This clonotype came up a few times. The V and J genes are TRBV28 and TRBJ1-2; D not certain. The CDR3 has 12 amino acids. Germline V gene data show CDR1 as MDHEN and CDR2 as SYDVKM. V was clipped by 5 bases and J by 5 bases, with 9 bases between them. Here the CDR3 reads CASSPRGYGYTF. DNA of the CDR3: TGTGCCAGCAGTCCCCGGGGTTATGGCTACACCTTC.

CDR3 nucleotide sequence: TGTGCCAGCAGTTTAGGTCCCCGGGGCAGGGGTATTTCACCCCTCCACTTT. Amino acid sequence: CASSLGPRGRGISPLHF. The rearrangement links TRBV12-3 or TRBV12-4 to TRBJ1-6; possibly TRBD1 for D (6 bases). Trimming took off 1 base at V and 9 bases at J, with 19 bases between the two ends. The CDR3 sequence is 17 residues long.

This clonotype was found many times. The chain couples TRBV7-8 to TRBJ2-1, with a weak D call TRBD2 (5 bases). This CDR3 has 13 residues. The germline gives CDR1 SGHVS, CDR2 FQNEAQ. With 7 bases removed from V and 5 bases from J, the gap between germline ends came to 12 bases. This CDR3 is CASTLWRDNEQFF. In DNA form, the CDR3 reads TGTGCCAGCACCCTCTGGCGGGACAATGAGCAGTTCTTC.

This clonotype was seen only a few times. CDR3 sequence (DNA): TGTGCCAGCAGCCACCCCAGAGAAGAGACCCAGTACTTC. This gives the protein CASSHPREETQYF. The chain couples TRBV14 to TRBJ2-5; the D is unclear. The CDR3 is 13 residues long. Germline V gives CDR1 SGHDN, CDR2 FVKESK. V shed 3 bases and J shed 3 bases, with 8 bases lying between them. Based on the CDR3 plus reference TRBV14 and TRBJ2-5, the full variable domain is EAGVTQFPSHSVIEKGQTVTLRCDPISGHDNLYWYRRVMGKEIKFLLHFVKESKQDESGMPNNRFLAERTGGTYSTLKVQPAELEDSGVYFCASSHPREETQYFGPGTRLLVL.

Notes on this clonotype: Given a much more abundant clone one base away, this may be a read error. The chain has TRBV29-1 and TRBJ2-3, with D possibly matching TRBD1 (6 bases). The V gene lost 7 bases and the J gene lost 2 bases, with 10 bases spanning the gap. The V gene's germline CDR1 is SQVTM and CDR2 ANQGSEA. The CDR3 extends over 12 amino acids. CDR3 DNA sequence: TGCAGCGGTGGACAGTACACAGATACGCAGTATTTT. As protein: CSGGQYTDTQYF.

About this clonotype: One end of the junction does not line up with germline, which may come from a read error. This chain joins TRBV11-1 and TRBJ2-7; weak D call: TRBD1 (5 bases). The CDR3 is made up of 12 amino acids. Germline lookup yields CDR1 SGHAT and CDR2 FQDESV (reference sequence). CDR3 sequence reads: CASSSDSYERYF. In nucleotides, the CDR3 is TGTGCCAGCAGCTCCGACAGCTACGAGCGGTACTTC.

On this clonotype itself: This may stem from a read error, because a much larger clone lies one nucleotide away. This chain uses TRBV6-2 or TRBV6-3 with TRBJ1-1; D possibly corresponds to TRBD1 (5 bases). With 2 bases removed from V and 4 bases from J, the gap between germline ends came to 11 bases. Germline assignment: CDR1 MNHEY and CDR2 SVGEGT. The CDR3 consists of 14 residues. The CDR3 DNA reads TGTGCCAGCAGTTACAGGAGTGGGGGCACTGAAGCTTTCTTT. It yields the protein CASSYRSGGTEAFF.

The V and J genes are TRBV20-1 and TRBJ2-3, with 9 bases matching TRBD1. Germline V gene lookup returns CDR1 DFQATT and CDR2 SNEGSKA (reference sequence). This CDR3 comprises 13 residues. The trim removed 6 bases at V and 3 bases at J, leaving 4 bases unmatched. CDR3 in DNA: TGCAGTGCCTCGGGACAGGGAACAGATACGCAGTATTTT. As protein: CSASGQGTDTQYF.

Of note for this clonotype: A read error is possible here, since a much larger clone lies one base away. The chain carries TRBV6-5 and TRBJ2-5; perhaps TRBD2 as D (6 bases). Germline values: CDR1 MNHEY, CDR2 SVGAGI. This CDR3 spans 15 amino acids. CDR3 DNA: TGTGTCAGCAGTTACTGGCCTAGCGAACAAGAGACCCAGTACTTC. Encoded protein: CVSSYWPSEQETQYF.

With regard to this clonotype: Relative to the germline gene, one junction end is altered; a read error may explain this. The chain joins TRBV7-8 to TRBJ2-3; TRBD1 matches at 8 bases. The CDR3 has 16 amino acids. Germline V lookup: CDR1 SGHVS, CDR2 FQNEAQ. The CDR3 bases are TGTGTCAGCAGCGACATCGGGAACAGGGGGACAGATATGCAGTGTTTT. Its translation: CVSSDIGNRGTDMQCF.

Concerning this clonotype: Given a much more abundant clone one base away, this may be a read error. The V gene is TRBV6-5, the J gene TRBJ1-2; perhaps TRBD1 as D (5 bases). Per germline, CDR1 MNHEY and CDR2 SVGAGI. V gave up 6 bases and J gave up 8 bases, with 22 bases separating them. This CDR3 comprises 15 residues. CDR3 DNA: TGTGCCAGCAGAGACACGGTGTCCAGGGTCTGGGGCTACACCTTC. Amino acid sequence: CASRDTVSRVWGYTF.

This clonotype was seen at least ten times. The rearrangement joins TRBV12-3 or TRBV12-4 to TRBJ1-1; maybe TRBD1 (5 bases). The CDR3 is made up of 12 amino acids. V was shortened by 7 bases and J by 10 bases, with 16 bases between the two germline ends. The CDR3 protein is CASTGNTFGAFF. CDR3 nucleotide sequence: TGTGCCAGCACAGGGAATACTTTTGGAGCTTTCTTT.

Note on this clonotype: Sequence at one end of the junction differs from germline and may be a read error. The rearrangement joins TRBV6-2 or TRBV6-3 to TRBJ2-1; D possibly corresponds to TRBD2 (6 bases). The CDR3 contains 16 residues. Germline lookup yields CDR1 MNHEY and CDR2 SVGEGT. CDR3 residues: CASSDCSGVGANEQLF. The CDR3 DNA reads TGTGCCAGCTCTGACTGTAGCGGTGTTGGCGCTAATGAGCAGCTCTTC.

In the case of this clonotype: A junction boundary mismatches the germline segment, possibly from a read error. This chain's CDR3 is CSVSTDTRYF. In DNA form, the CDR3 reads TGCAGCGTTTCTACAGATACGCGGTATTTT. The chain links TRBV29-1 to TRBJ2-3; D is uncertain. Per germline, CDR1 SQVTM and CDR2 ANQGSEA. CDR3 length: 10 amino acids.